Below are 6 T cell receptor beta chains sequenced from a single sample in a study of CD8 T cells in ankylosing spondylitis. TCRdb reprocessed the 5' RACE reads via MiXCR and lists one record per CDR3 protein. This sample has some 150,000 distinct CDR3 sequences, with approximately 44% found just once. Material: synovial fluid, either unsorted or a sorted T cell fraction (not recorded which). Every receptor here comes from a male donor with ankylosing spondylitis.

This clonotype was counted between two and nine times. This chain connects TRBV5-1 to TRBJ2-1, with TRBD2 matching over 9 bases. CDR1 and CDR2 (germline): SGHRS, YFSETQ. The CDR3 runs to 14 residues. V trimming: 4 bases; J trimming: 7 bases; junction bases outside the gene matches: 6. CDR3 sequence: CASSPAGGRNEQFF. As DNA, the CDR3 is TGCGCCAGCAGCCCAGCGGGGGGTCGGAATGAGCAGTTCTTC. The full variable domain, in which reference TRBV5-1 and TRBJ2-1 provide the parts outside the CDR3, is KAGVTQTPRYLIKTRGQQVTLSCSPISGHRSVSWYQQTPGQGLQFLFEYFSETQRNKGNFPGRFSGRQFSNSRSEMNVSTLELGDSALYLCASSPAGGRNEQFFGPGTRLTVL.

V is TRBV4-1 and J is TRBJ1-5, with D perhaps matching TRBD1 (5 bases). Germline values: CDR1 MGHRA, CDR2 YSYEKL. This CDR3 region has 17 residues. V shed 0 bases and J shed 3 bases, with 15 bases lying between them. This CDR3 is CASSQEWGGGTNQPQHF. DNA for the CDR3: TGCGCCAGCAGCCAAGAGTGGGGGGGAGGAACCAATCAGCCCCAGCATTTT.

The V gene is TRBV6-2 or TRBV6-3, the J gene TRBJ1-1; D gene unclear. This CDR3 region has 16 residues. Trimming took off 0 bases at V and 2 bases at J, with 13 bases between the two ends. Germline values: CDR1 MNHEY, CDR2 SVGEGT. The CDR3 loop reads CASSYSRWPSNTEAFF. DNA of the CDR3: TGTGCCAGCAGTTACTCGAGGTGGCCGTCTAACACTGAAGCTTTCTTT.

This clonotype was counted a single time. The chain employs TRBV20-1 and TRBJ1-3; the D is unclear. Germline CDR1 DFQATT, CDR2 SNEGSKA (reference sequence). The V end was cut by 4 bases, the J end by 0 bases, with 19 bases between. There are 17 residues in the CDR3. The CDR3 bases are TGCAGTGCTATTAGCCCTAACTTACGGCTCTCTGGAAACACCATATATTTT. As protein: CSAISPNLRLSGNTIYF.

This chain links TRBV25-1 with TRBJ1-1, with D maybe TRBD1 (6 bases). Between the trimmed V and J ends, which lost 4 bases and 6 bases, there was a span of 9 bases. This CDR3 region has 12 residues. CDR1 is MGHDK and CDR2 is SYGVNS in the germline V gene. CDR3 nucleotides: TGTGCCAGCAGTGGCAGGGGTGCTGAAGCTTTCTTT. Protein sequence: CASSGRGAEAFF.

V gene TRBV7-6 combines with J gene TRBJ1-2; 11 bases are a match to TRBD1. The V gene's germline CDR1 is SGHVS and CDR2 FNYEAQ. CDR3 length: 15 residues. Trimming removed 1 base from V and 7 bases from J; junction bases left unmatched: 5. The CDR3, as DNA: TGTGCCAGCAGCTTAGTCTTCGGGACAGGGGGTGGCTACACCTTC. Its protein is CASSLVFGTGGGYTF.